The 20 T cell receptor beta chains below come from one sample, sequenced in a study of graft-versus-host responses after intestinal transplantation. These receptors are not linked to any known antigen. Profiling relied on immunoSEQ multiplex PCR, and the TCRdb table lists in-frame clones only, not all of them. The sample lists some 48,000 clones, roughly 95% seen once, with 0.2% to 0.25% in the top ten. The sample here was unstimulated CD8+ T cells sorted from spleen or lymph node cells, taken before transplant. The receptors here all came from a human donor who was the organ donor for an intestinal transplant.

This clone was recorded only once. The chain recombines TRBV27 with TRBJ2-5; either TRBD1 or TRBD2 may fit D (5 bases each). The CDR3 consists of 16 residues. Germline lookup yields CDR1 MNHEY and CDR2 SMNVEV (reference sequence). The ends were cut back, 7 bases at V and 4 bases at J, with 22 bases in the middle. The CDR3 here is CASTAVGGMRGETQYF. The CDR3 DNA reads as TGTGCCAGCACTGCTGTTGGGGGAATGAGGGGAGAGACCCAGTACTTC.

This clone was found once. The chain couples TRBV28 to TRBJ1-5; 9 bases are shared with TRBD1. The V and J ends lost 3 bases and 2 bases, in that order; junction bases with no gene match: 5. CDR1 and CDR2 (germline): MDHEN, SYDVKM. This CDR3 region has 16 residues. The CDR3 region is CASSLDDRGGNQPQHF. The CDR3 region has the DNA TGTGCCAGCAGTTTGGACGACAGGGGGGGCAATCAGCCCCAGCATTTT.

The chain has TRBV25-1 and TRBJ2-7; D is perhaps TRBD2 (6 bases). The germline CDR1 and CDR2 sequences are MGHDK and SYGVNS. The CDR3 loop spans 13 amino acids. V was trimmed by 3 bases and J by 9 bases, leaving 15 bases between them. The CDR3: CASSDATWGGQYF. The CDR3 coding sequence is TGTGCCAGCAGTGATGCCACGTGGGGAGGGCAGTACTTC.

CDR3 in DNA: TGTGCCAGCAGCTTAAGGAGTAGCGGGGCCTCCTCCTACAATGAGCAGTTCTTC. It encodes CASSLRSSGASSYNEQFF. The chain is built from TRBV13 and TRBJ2-1; TRBD2 matches at 8 bases. Germline CDR1 is PRHDT and CDR2 is FYEKMQ (reference sequence). Losses at the gene ends were 2 bases for V and 0 bases for J; bases not matched to a gene: 9. The CDR3 contains 18 residues.

The chain is built from TRBV5-6 and TRBJ2-1; no reliable D call. Germline CDR1 reads SGHDT; CDR2 reads YYEEEE. The CDR3 sequence is 15 residues long. Trimming shortened V by 5 bases and J by 6 bases, and 18 bases separated the two germline ends. The CDR3 DNA is TGTGCCAGCAGTTCCCTGACCCCATCTGGCAATGAGCAGTTCTTC. Amino acid sequence: CASSSLTPSGNEQFF.

The rearrangement uses TRBV13 and TRBJ1-1; no reliable D call. CDR3 length equals 13 residues. Trimming removed 1 base from V and 2 bases from J, with 5 bases in between. Germline V gene data show CDR1 as PRHDT and CDR2 as FYEKMQ (reference sequence). CDR3 protein: CASSLALNTEAFF. The CDR3, as DNA: TGTGCCAGCAGCTTAGCCTTAAACACTGAAGCTTTCTTT.

The CDR3 nucleotides are TGTGCCAGCAGCTTAATGACAGGGAATGAGCAGTTCTTC. This translates into CASSLMTGNEQFF. The gene calls are TRBV11-3 and TRBJ2-1; 7 bases map to TRBD1. J lost 7 bases, V lost 2 bases, and 2 bases had no gene match. Germline V gene lookup returns CDR1 SGHNT and CDR2 YENEEA. There are 13 residues in the CDR3. Variable domain in full (rest from reference TRBV11-3 and TRBJ2-1): EAGVVQSPRYKIIEKKQPVAFWCNPISGHNTLYWYLQNLGQGPELLIRYENEEAVDDSQLPKDRFSAERLKGVDSTLKIQPAELGDSAVYLCASSLMTGNEQFFGPGTRLTVL.

The CDR3 nucleotides are TGTGCCAGCAGTTTCCAACATGGGACTGAAGCTTTCTTT. Translating it yields CASSFQHGTEAFF. This chain links TRBV27 with TRBJ1-1; D gene ambiguous. Germline CDR1 MNHEY, CDR2 SMNVEV (reference sequence). CDR3 length: 13 residues. V was clipped by 3 bases and J by 5 bases, with 10 bases between them.

This clone was seen only once. V usage is TRBV27 and J usage is TRBJ2-5; 13 nucleotides match TRBD2. Germline V gene lookup returns CDR1 MNHEY and CDR2 SMNVEV (reference sequence). This CDR3 has 18 residues. V shed 2 bases, J shed 0 bases, and the junction held 6 bases outside the gene matches. The CDR3 coding sequence is TGTGCCAGCAGTTTAGTTGGACTAGCGGGGGCCCACCAAGAGACCCAGTACTTC. As protein: CASSLVGLAGAHQETQYF.

The chain has TRBV30 and TRBJ2-7, with no clear D. The CDR3 is 13 amino acids. The ends were cut back, 4 bases at V and 0 bases at J, with 10 bases in the middle. The V gene's germline CDR1 is GTSNPN and CDR2 SVGIG (reference sequence). The CDR3 reads CAWTPISSYEQYF. The CDR3 nucleotides read TGTGCCTGGACCCCAATCAGCTCCTACGAGCAGTACTTC.

This chain uses TRBV5-6 with TRBJ1-2; D remains unclear. With 2 bases removed from V and 7 bases from J, the gap between germline ends came to 9 bases. This CDR3 region has 12 residues. Germline CDR1 and CDR2: SGHDT and YYEEEE. The CDR3 is CASSLSGSGYTF. DNA of the CDR3: TGTGCCAGCAGCTTATCCGGGTCTGGCTACACCTTC.

The genes are TRBV9 and TRBJ1-1; D gene uncertain. The germline gives CDR1 SGDLS, CDR2 YYNGEE. CDR3 length equals 14 residues. The V and J ends lost 4 bases and 1 base respectively, with 11 bases between them. CDR3 sequence (DNA): TGTGCCAGCAGCCCCGCCTGGGAGAACACTGAAGCTTTCTTT. This translates into CASSPAWENTEAFF.

The CDR3 DNA follows: TGTGCCTGGAGACGCGGGTTTGGCCTCCACTTT. Translating it yields CAWRRGFGLHF. The chain employs TRBV30 and TRBJ1-6; no definite D call. In germline, CDR1 is GTSNPN, CDR2 SVGIG (reference sequence). The CDR3 has 11 residues. V lost 3 bases, J lost 15 bases, and 12 bases lay in between.

The chain employs TRBV4-3 and TRBJ1-1; D gene unclear. From germline, CDR1 is LGHNA and CDR2 YSLEER. The CDR3 contains 13 residues. Trimming stripped 0 bases from V and 10 bases from J, with 12 bases between. In nucleotides, the CDR3 is TGCGCCAGCAGCCAAGATAATCGGCTTACAGCTTTCTTT. It codes for CASSQDNRLTAFF.

V and J are TRBV7-9 and TRBJ2-5; D may be TRBD1 (6 bases). The J call is in doubt because the DNA end fits TRBJ2-7 better. The V gene's germline CDR1 is SEHNR and CDR2 FQNEAQ (reference sequence). The CDR3 is 13 residues long. CDR3: CASSGQTSYEQYF. CDR3 DNA: TGTGCCAGCAGCGGACAGACCTCCTACGAGCAGTACTTC.

Regarding this clone: This same CDR3 is encoded by further DNA sequences in the sample. The CDR3 DNA reads as TGTGCCAGCAGCTTGACAGATACGCAGTATTTT. This sequence encodes CASSLTDTQYF. The chain uses TRBV5-4 and TRBJ2-3; unclear D gene. This CDR3 comprises 11 residues. V was cut by 1 base and J by 3 bases, with 0 bases left in between. Germline lookup yields CDR1 SGHNT and CDR2 YYREEE (reference sequence).

The chain joins TRBV28 to TRBJ2-7; 9 positions agree with TRBD1. The CDR3 length is 15 residues. Germline V CDR1 and CDR2: MDHEN, SYDVKM. V lost 4 bases, J lost 9 bases, and 13 bases stayed unmatched. The DNA of the CDR3 is TGTGCCAGCAGTTACCCGGGACAGGGCGCCTCAGGGCAGTACTTC. It specifies CASSYPGQGASGQYF. The full variable domain, its missing parts supplied by reference TRBV28 and TRBJ2-7, is DVKVTQSSRYLVKRTGEKVFLECVQDMDHENMFWYRQDPGLGLRLIYFSYDVKMKEKGDIPEGYSVSREKKERFSLILESASTNQTSMYLCASSYPGQGASGQYFGPGTRLTVT.

V gene TRBV19 combines with J gene TRBJ2-1; D not certain. The V and J ends lost 1 base and 5 bases respectively, with 3 bases between them. The CDR3 extends over 12 amino acids. The germline CDR1 and CDR2 sequences are LNHDA and SQIVND (reference sequence). The CDR3 DNA is TGTGCCAGTAGTATAGGGAACAATGAGCAGTTCTTC. Its protein product is CASSIGNNEQFF. The full variable domain, in which reference TRBV19 and TRBJ2-1 provide the parts outside the CDR3, is DGGITQSPKYLFRKEGQNVTLSCEQNLNHDAMYWYRQDPGQGLRLIYYSQIVNDFQKGDIAEGYSVSREKKESFPLTVTSAQKNPTAFYLCASSIGNNEQFFGPGTRLTVL.

The rearrangement uses TRBV9 and TRBJ1-6, with D possibly TRBD1 on 5 matching bases. This CDR3 has 15 amino acids. Germline V gives CDR1 SGDLS, CDR2 YYNGEE. V was pared by 4 bases and J by 8 bases, with 16 bases between. CDR3 sequence reads: CASSPEGSSDSPLHF. The CDR3 DNA reads TGTGCCAGCAGCCCCGAGGGGAGTTCGGATTCACCCCTCCACTTT.

This chain uses TRBV7-9 with TRBJ2-7, with D perhaps TRBD1 or TRBD2 (6 bases each). Trimming cost V 2 bases and J 6 bases, with 17 bases left between them. Germline values: CDR1 SEHNR, CDR2 FQNEAQ (reference sequence). The CDR3 contains 15 residues. The chain's CDR3 is CASSLWDSAGVEQYF. CDR3 nucleotides: TGTGCCAGCAGCTTATGGGACTCCGCAGGGGTCGAGCAGTACTTC.